Included here is one T cell receptor (beta chain) sequence, with context. No antigen is known for it. This sample was included in a study of T cell responses to AZD1222 COVID-19 vaccine. Points from the study as a whole: Just a handful of AZD1222 recipients were seropositive at baseline. Sampling that yielded the repertoires occurred only after the peak T cell response. Clonal diversity was possibly underestimated, and white British individuals and females predominated among donors. Among vaccine-associated CD4 TCRs, coverage spanned spike, with dominance at 160-218 and 743-854.

Only in-frame clones appear in the TCRdb table, and some are missing; sequencing was by immunoSEQ multiplex PCR. The sample records 130,000 to 150,000 clones, roughly 92% being singletons. Germline V gene sequence: CDR1 SGHDT, CDR2 YYEEEE. Unmatched junction bases numbered 4, after V lost 0 bases and J lost 9 bases. The CDR3 totals 14 residues. The V gene is TRBV5-6, the J gene TRBJ2-1; 9 bases align to TRBD2. The sample consisted of peripheral blood, taken on day 0 of AZD1222 vaccination. The sequence derives from an adult in good health. The CDR3 region has the DNA TGTGCCAGCAGCTTGGGCGGGAGGGCCGGTGAGCAGTTCTTC. Protein product: CASSLGGRAGEQFF.